One sample yielded the 17 T cell receptor beta chains listed below, sequenced in a study of cytomegalovirus exposure and HLA in healthy donors (dated by TCRdb to 2017 to 2019). Library preparation used the immunoSEQ multiplex PCR assay. Entries here come from immuneACCESS through TCRdb and include only in-frame sequences with V and J called. Some clones fail to appear in such tables; in the studies checked, an unresolved V gene covers under half of the shortfall, and the cause of the remainder is unknown. This sample holds roughly 120,000 clones; approximately 89% were observed only once. The ten most abundant clones make up 1.5% to 2% of the sample. The sample was PBMCs. These receptors originate from a young man in good health and CMV-seronegative.

CDR3 loop: CASSWGEGTDTQYF. In nucleotides, the CDR3 is TGTGCCAGCAGTTGGGGGGAAGGCACAGATACGCAGTATTTT. The rearrangement uses TRBV27 and TRBJ2-3; D is perhaps TRBD2 (6 bases). This CDR3 is built from 14 residues. V was pared by 4 bases and J by 1 base, with 9 bases between. Germline-derived CDR1 and CDR2 are MNHEY and SMNVEV (reference sequence).

The chain carries TRBV27 and TRBJ1-2; perhaps TRBD1 as D (6 bases). The CDR3 is made up of 13 amino acids. Germline values: CDR1 MNHEY, CDR2 SMNVEV (reference sequence). V was trimmed by 6 bases and J by 2 bases, leaving 10 bases between them. CDR3 residues: CASSPTGNYGYTF. CDR3 DNA sequence: TGTGCCAGCAGCCCTACAGGGAACTATGGCTACACCTTC.

The V and J genes are TRBV9 and TRBJ2-1; perhaps TRBD2 as D (7 bases). From germline, CDR1 is SGDLS and CDR2 YYNGEE. This CDR3 contains 17 residues. Trimming removed 0 bases from V and 4 bases from J, with 17 bases in between. The CDR3 DNA follows: TGTGCCAGCAGCGTAGATGGGGGGGCTAGCGGATACAATGAGCAGTTCTTC. This gives the protein CASSVDGGASGYNEQFF.

CDR3 DNA sequence: TGCGCCAGCAGCTTGGGTCCAGCGGAGAACACCGGGGAGCTGTTTTTT. It encodes CASSLGPAENTGELFF. The genes are TRBV5-1 and TRBJ2-2, with D perhaps matching TRBD2 (5 bases). This CDR3 comprises 16 residues. Per the germline V gene, CDR1 is SGHRS and CDR2 is YFSETQ. The V and J ends lost 0 bases and 1 base respectively, with 10 bases between them.

CDR3 coding DNA: TGTGCCTGGCACAGGGAATCAACTAATGAAAAACTGTTTTTT. This sequence encodes CAWHRESTNEKLFF. J is TRBJ1-4 and V is TRBV30, with a tentative D call TRBD1 (6 bases). From germline, CDR1 is GTSNPN and CDR2 SVGIG (reference sequence). CDR3 size: 14 residues. Between the trimmed V and J ends, which lost 5 bases and 0 bases, there was a span of 10 bases.

This rearrangement joins TRBV28 to TRBJ1-2; TRBD1 matches at 7 bases. Germline V gives CDR1 MDHEN, CDR2 SYDVKM. The junction had 10 bases not matched to a gene; V was cut back by 6 bases and J by 0 bases. This CDR3 region has 16 residues. Here the CDR3 DNA reads TGTGCCAGCAGACTATTAACGGGACAGACTAACTATGGCTACACCTTC. It specifies CASRLLTGQTNYGYTF.

The chain has TRBV7-2 and TRBJ1-2; 7 bases fit TRBD1. Losses at the gene ends were 3 bases for V and 2 bases for J; bases not matched to a gene: 6. Germline V gives CDR1 SGHTA, CDR2 FQGNSA. This CDR3 is 15 amino acids long. The CDR3 sequence: CASSFAPGQNYGYTF. In DNA form, the CDR3 reads TGTGCCAGCAGCTTTGCACCGGGACAGAACTATGGCTACACCTTC.

The chain employs TRBV11-2 and TRBJ1-1; D is unresolved. The germline V gene has CDR1 SGHAT and CDR2 FQNNGV. This CDR3 contains 15 residues. V lost 4 bases and J 1 base, leaving 13 bases between the germline ends. The CDR3, as DNA: TGTGCCAGCAGCTCCCCCGGGAGGGAGAACACTGAAGCTTTCTTT. This sequence encodes CASSSPGRENTEAFF.

The chain employs TRBV6-1 and TRBJ2-3, with 10 nucleotides matching TRBD1. Germline CDR1 and CDR2: MNHNS and SASEGT. The CDR3 loop spans 15 amino acids. The V gene end was trimmed by 5 bases and the J gene end by 4 bases; junction bases not matched to a gene: 6. CDR3 bases: TGTGCCAGCAGTAAAGACAGGGGGCTTTCAGATACGCAGTATTTT. Translating gives CASSKDRGLSDTQYF.

The V gene is TRBV27, the J gene TRBJ1-2; TRBD1 matches 7 bases. After removal of 6 bases from V and 4 bases from J, the junction contained 14 bases not matched to a gene. Germline V gene sequence: CDR1 MNHEY, CDR2 SMNVEV (reference sequence). The CDR3 extends over 16 amino acids. CDR3 in DNA: TGTGCCAGCAGCCGACAGACAGGGACCCCTAGCTATGGCTACACCTTC. Its translation: CASSRQTGTPSYGYTF.

The V gene is TRBV14, the J gene TRBJ2-7; D may be TRBD2 (5 bases). V was shortened by 2 bases and J by 2 bases, with 13 bases between the two germline ends. The CDR3 is 15 residues long. Germline-derived CDR1 and CDR2 are SGHDN and FVKESK. For the CDR3, the DNA is TGTGCCAGCAGCCAAATAGGACTGTCGGCCTACGAGCAGTACTTC. It codes for CASSQIGLSAYEQYF.

The chain has TRBV5-6 and TRBJ2-7; 8 bases fit TRBD1. The CDR3 consists of 14 residues. Germline V gene lookup returns CDR1 SGHDT and CDR2 YYEEEE. Germline trimming cut 6 bases from V and 1 base from J; bases unmatched to any gene: 6. CDR3 nucleotides: TGTGCCAGCACTCACAGGGGGGAGTCCTACGAGCAGTACTTC. Its protein is CASTHRGESYEQYF.

V and J are TRBV2 and TRBJ1-3, with TRBD1 as a possible D gene (5 bases). V gave up 10 bases and J gave up 0 bases, with 16 bases separating them. In germline, CDR1 is SNHLY, CDR2 FYNNEI. The CDR3 covers 15 residues. CDR3 amino acids: CATTGGAASGNTIYF. As DNA, the CDR3 is TGTGCCACCACCGGAGGGGCGGCCTCTGGAAACACCATATATTTT.

The chain uses TRBV7-9 and TRBJ1-2, with D possibly being TRBD1 (5 bases). With 5 bases removed from V and 6 bases from J, the gap between germline ends came to 13 bases. CDR1 and CDR2 (germline): SEHNR, FQNEAQ (reference sequence). The CDR3 extends over 13 amino acids. The CDR3 DNA follows: TGTGCCAGCAGCCTAGGCGCGGGGGATGGCTACACCTTC. Residues: CASSLGAGDGYTF.

The rearrangement uses TRBV18 and TRBJ2-6, with a tentative D call TRBD1 (6 bases). There are 17 residues in the CDR3. Germline CDR1 KGHSH, CDR2 LQKENI. The V end lost 6 bases, the J end lost 0 bases, and 15 bases lay between the germline ends. The CDR3 here is CASSLQGSSSGANVLTF. The CDR3 DNA reads as TGTGCCAGCTCCCTACAGGGATCGAGCTCTGGGGCCAACGTCCTGACTTTC. Using reference TRBV18 and TRBJ2-6 for the parts outside the CDR3, the full variable domain is NAGVMQNPRHLVRRRGQEARLRCSPMKGHSHVYWYRQLPEEGLKFMVYLQKENIIDESGMPKERFSAEFPKEGPSILRIQQVVRGDSAAYFCASSLQGSSSGANVLTFGAGSRLTVL.

The chain employs TRBV7-9 and TRBJ1-1, with TRBD1 matching 7 bases. The CDR3 consists of 17 residues. The germline V gene has CDR1 SEHNR and CDR2 FQNEAQ (reference sequence). After removal of 5 bases from V and 7 bases from J, the junction contained 19 bases not matched to a gene. This chain's CDR3 is CASSIYSTGQAKGEAFF. The CDR3 region has the DNA TGTGCCAGCAGCATATATTCCACTGGACAGGCTAAGGGTGAAGCTTTCTTT. Drawing the rest from reference TRBV7-9 and TRBJ1-1, the complete variable domain is DTGVSQNPRHKITKRGQNVTFRCDPISEHNRLYWYRQTLGQGPEFLTYFQNEAQLEKSRLLSDRFSAERPKGSFSTLEIQRTEQGDSAMYLCASSIYSTGQAKGEAFFGQGTRLTVV.

The chain links TRBV30 to TRBJ1-1; 7 bases line up with TRBD1. CDR3 length: 12 residues. V gave up 3 bases and J gave up 6 bases; unmatched junction bases: 4. Germline V gives CDR1 GTSNPN, CDR2 SVGIG (reference sequence). CDR3 residues: CAWRNRGPEAFF. Written as DNA, the CDR3 is TGTGCCTGGAGGAACAGGGGTCCTGAAGCTTTCTTT.